This T cell receptor beta chain derives from a study of CD8 T cells in ankylosing spondylitis. Each CDR3 protein is one row after TCRdb ran MiXCR on the 5' RACE reads. Of about 150,000 distinct CDR3 sequences in the sample, roughly 31% are singletons; the top ten hold 6%. The sample was synovial fluid, either unsorted or a sorted T cell fraction (not recorded which). This clonotype was sampled from a male donor with ankylosing spondylitis.

CDR3 nucleotides: TGCGCCAGCAGCCCGGTAGCGCGTGGGACCGGGGAGCTGTTTTTT. It codes for CASSPVARGTGELFF. The rearrangement joins TRBV5-1 to TRBJ2-2; TRBD2 might be the D (5 bases). Trimming removed 4 bases at V and 5 bases at J, with 15 bases between. CDR1 and CDR2 (germline): SGHRS, YFSETQ. This CDR3 spans 15 amino acids.